Each of the 13 T cell receptor beta chains below was sequenced from the same sample in a study of OX40 agonist ivuxolimab in advanced cancers. Libraries were built with the immunoSEQ multiplex PCR assay. This is the immuneACCESS table as TCRdb keeps it, with only in-frame sequences that have V and J called. A part of the clones is gone; compared with another copy, unresolved V genes explain less than half, and the rest is unexplained. The sample profile shows about 93,000 clones; approximately 94% of them were found once. The top ten constitute roughly 2.8% of the sample. Sequencing used CD4+ or CD8+ T cells sorted from blood, obtained in a trial of the OX40 agonist ivuxolimab. The receptors here all came from an adult with an advanced solid tumor such as melanoma, head and neck, liver or kidney cancer.

J is TRBJ2-3 and V is TRBV4-3, with unresolved D. The CDR3 loop spans 15 amino acids. Germline CDR1 is LGHNA and CDR2 is YSLEER. V shed 0 bases and J shed 2 bases, with 9 bases lying between them. CDR3 nucleotides: TGCGCCAGCAGCCAAGATATCGGCACCACAGATACGCAGTATTTT. Its translation is CASSQDIGTTDTQYF.

The chain carries TRBV18 and TRBJ1-2; TRBD1 matches at 9 bases. V lost 5 bases, J lost 4 bases, and 11 bases stayed unmatched. The CDR3 sequence is 16 residues long. Germline V gives CDR1 KGHSH, CDR2 LQKENI. The CDR3 DNA reads as TGTGCCAGCTCATCATACCGGGACAGGGTGCCCTATGGCTACACCTTC. Amino acid sequence: CASSSYRDRVPYGYTF.

The chain has TRBV6-1 and TRBJ2-3, with D possibly matching TRBD2 (6 bases). V dropped 6 bases and J dropped 2 bases, with 15 bases sitting between them. The CDR3 spans 15 residues. The germline CDR1 and CDR2 sequences are MNHNS and SASEGT. In nucleotides, the CDR3 is TGTGCCAGCAGCGATCTAGCGTTCTACACAGATACGCAGTATTTT. This sequence encodes CASSDLAFYTDTQYF.

The V gene is TRBV5-1, the J gene TRBJ1-4, with D hard to call. This CDR3 contains 15 residues. With 1 base removed from V and 8 bases from J, the gap between germline ends came to 15 bases. From germline, CDR1 is SGHRS and CDR2 YFSETQ. This chain's CDR3 is CASSLSSALEEKLFF. In DNA, the CDR3 is TGCGCCAGCAGCTTGTCATCGGCTCTGGAAGAAAAACTGTTTTTT. The full variable domain, its missing parts supplied by reference TRBV5-1 and TRBJ1-4, is KAGVTQTPRYLIKTRGQQVTLSCSPISGHRSVSWYQQTPGQGLQFLFEYFSETQRNKGNFPGRFSGRQFSNSRSEMNVSTLELGDSALYLCASSLSSALEEKLFFGSGTQLSVL.

This clone was picked up one time. This chain connects TRBV15 to TRBJ1-6; 12 bases are shared with TRBD1. The J segment lost 6 bases and the V segment lost 8 bases, leaving 5 bases of the junction unmatched. Germline V gene lookup returns CDR1 LNHNV and CDR2 YYDKDF (reference sequence). The CDR3 sequence is 15 residues long. The CDR3 here is CATGTGGNRNSPLHF. The CDR3, as DNA: TGTGCCACCGGGACAGGGGGCAATCGTAATTCACCCCTCCACTTT.

The chain has TRBV14 and TRBJ2-7; no reliable D call. V dropped 1 base and J dropped 2 bases, with 9 bases sitting between them. Germline V lookup: CDR1 SGHDN, CDR2 FVKESK. The CDR3 spans 14 residues. CDR3 DNA sequence: TGTGCCAGCAGCCAAGTCCGTGTCCCCTACGAGCAGTACTTC. This translates into CASSQVRVPYEQYF.

This clone was observed a few times. V usage is TRBV6-5 and J usage is TRBJ1-6; no definite D call. Trimming pared 2 bases from V and 11 bases from J, leaving 10 bases between. This CDR3 has 13 residues. Per germline, CDR1 MNHEY and CDR2 SVGAGI. CDR3 region: CASSYEGRTPLHF. The CDR3 nucleotides read TGTGCCAGCAGTTACGAGGGTAGGACACCCCTCCACTTT.

This clone has a single count. The rearrangement uses TRBV10-3 and TRBJ2-5; no clear D gene. The germline gives CDR1 ENHRY, CDR2 SYGVKD. The CDR3 has 14 amino acids. Between the trimmed V and J ends, which lost 2 bases and 1 base, there was a span of 8 bases. As DNA, the CDR3 is TGTGCCATCAGTGAGGAATATACCCAAGAGACCCAGTACTTC. This codes for CAISEEYTQETQYF.

This clone was detected only once. The genes are TRBV4-3 and TRBJ1-1; D not resolved. V dropped 1 base and J dropped 6 bases, with 9 bases sitting between them. This CDR3 region has 13 residues. The V gene's germline CDR1 is LGHNA and CDR2 YSLEER. CDR3 sequence (DNA): TGCGCCAGCAGCCAAGGAAAGGGTGCTGAAGCTTTCTTT. Its protein product is CASSQGKGAEAFF.

The gene calls are TRBV27 and TRBJ2-7, with 10 bases fitting TRBD2. The CDR3 sequence is 14 residues long. Germline V CDR1 and CDR2: MNHEY, SMNVEV (reference sequence). V lost 6 bases and J lost 2; bases outside the gene matches: 4. The CDR3: CASSPSGRAYEQYF. The CDR3 DNA reads as TGTGCCAGCAGCCCGAGCGGGAGGGCCTACGAGCAGTACTTC.

The CDR3: CASSPQLSRQGTNTEAFF. The CDR3 nucleotides are TGTGCCAGCAGCCCACAATTATCCCGACAGGGAACGAACACTGAAGCTTTCTTT. The chain carries TRBV7-9 and TRBJ1-1, with 7 bases fitting TRBD1. Germline values: CDR1 SEHNR, CDR2 FQNEAQ (reference sequence). V shed 5 bases, J shed 1 base, and the junction held 16 bases outside the gene matches. CDR3 size: 18 residues. The variable domain in full, completed from reference TRBV7-9 and TRBJ1-1, reads DTGVSQNPRHKITKRGQNVTFRCDPISEHNRLYWYRQTLGQGPEFLTYFQNEAQLEKSRLLSDRFSAERPKGSFSTLEIQRTEQGDSAMYLCASSPQLSRQGTNTEAFFGQGTRLTVV.

The chain couples TRBV5-6 to TRBJ2-5; 8 bases are shared with TRBD2. Germline CDR1 and CDR2: SGHDT and YYEEEE. V gave up 1 base and J gave up 3 bases; unmatched junction bases: 2. The CDR3 contains 14 residues. The CDR3: CASSLLGLEETQYF. The CDR3 DNA reads TGTGCCAGCAGCTTGCTGGGACTAGAAGAGACCCAGTACTTC.

V gene TRBV7-2 combines with J gene TRBJ2-7; 8 bases are a match to TRBD2. The V segment lost 4 bases and the J segment 4 bases; nucleotides outside the gene matches: 9. The V gene's germline CDR1 is SGHTA and CDR2 FQGNSA. The CDR3 spans 15 residues. CDR3 sequence: CASSSGLGGVYEQYF. The CDR3 nucleotides are TGTGCCAGCAGCTCGGGACTAGGGGGGGTATACGAGCAGTACTTC.